Listed below are T cell receptor beta chains from one sample, sequenced in a study of blood T cell repertoires in COVID-19. Measured with immunoSEQ multiplex PCR; TCRdb has only the in-frame clones, and not every one. Of a few hundred thousand clones listed, 85% are singletons. Sequences were obtained from PBMCs or T cells enriched from blood (not recorded which). The origin of the receptors is a woman between 45 and 60 years old who had been exposed to COVID-19. CDR3s include the opening cysteine and the closing phenylalanine or tryptophan. D genes are given only for firm matches. For some rows the clone size is stated as once, few or many, or as a class when expanded; others skip it.

v_gene	j_gene	d_gene	abundance	CDR3aa	CDR3nt
TRBV7-2	TRBJ2-7	NA	NA	CASSSVGGSSYEQYF	TGTGCCAGCAGCTCAGTCGGGGGAAGCTCCTACGAGCAGTACTTC
TRBV3-1/TRBV3-2	TRBJ1-2	NA	NA	CASSQDWTAEIYGYTF	TGTGCCAGCAGCCAAGACTGGACAGCGGAGATTTATGGCTACACCTTC
TRBV7-2	TRBJ1-1	TRBD1	once	CASSSGTAYLNTEAFF	TGTGCCAGCAGCTCCGGGACAGCCTACTTGAACACTGAAGCTTTCTTT
TRBV5-1	TRBJ1-1	NA	once	CASSLDRVTEAFF	TGCGCCAGCAGCTTGGACCGGGTTACTGAAGCTTTCTTT
TRBV4-1	TRBJ2-1	TRBD2	NA	CASSQVFPRGGISNEQFF	TGCGCCAGCAGCCAAGTTTTTCCCCGGGGGGGCATCTCGAATGAGCAGTTCTTC
TRBV19	TRBJ2-7	TRBD1	NA	CASSTYRDRGVEQYF	TGTGCCAGTAGTACCTACCGGGACAGGGGAGTCGAGCAGTACTTC
TRBV6-5	TRBJ2-7	NA	NA	CASTPRDTLSYEQYF	TGTGCCAGCACTCCCCGGGACACCCTCTCCTACGAGCAGTACTTC
TRBV21-1	TRBJ2-3	NA	NA	CAILNGDREADTQYF	TGTGCCATCCTGAATGGAGACAGGGAGGCAGATACGCAGTATTTT
TRBV19	TRBJ2-5	NA	once	CASSMARETQYF	TGTGCCAGTAGTATGGCGAGGGAGACCCAGTACTTC
TRBV7-2	TRBJ1-1	TRBD1	NA	CAVAKGGRTEAFF	TGTGCCGTCGCGAAAGGGGGCAGGACTGAAGCTTTCTTT
TRBV13	TRBJ1-5	NA	NA	CASSLGTPNQPQHF	TGTGCCAGCAGCTTAGGGACACCGAATCAGCCCCAGCATTTT
TRBV2	TRBJ1-2	NA	once	CASELGYYGYTF	TGTGCCAGCGAACTGGGCTATTATGGCTACACCTTC
TRBV7-6	TRBJ2-2	TRBD1	NA	CASSLRLTGVAGELFF	TGTGCCAGCAGCTTAAGGCTTACAGGGGTAGCCGGGGAGCTGTTTTTT
TRBV30	TRBJ2-5	TRBD2	few	CAWTGRGKETQYF	TGTGCCTGGACGGGGCGGGGGAAAGAGACCCAGTACTTC
TRBV7-8	TRBJ1-1	NA	many	CASSVTGGVEAFF	TGTGCCAGCAGCGTAACTGGGGGGGTTGAAGCTTTCTTT
TRBV5-1	TRBJ1-6	NA	NA	CASSVVENSPLHF	TGCGCCAGCAGTGTGGTGGAGAATTCACCCCTCCACTTT
TRBV28	TRBJ1-5	TRBD1	NA	CASSLGQGMGNQPQHF	TGTGCCAGCAGTCTGGGACAGGGAATGGGCAATCAGCCCCAGCATTTT
TRBV18	TRBJ1-3	NA	NA	CASSPNRSGNTIYF	TGTGCCAGCTCACCGAACAGATCTGGAAACACCATATATTTT
TRBV3-1/TRBV3-2	TRBJ2-3	TRBD2	NA	CASSPTSGSTDTQYF	TGTGCCAGCAGCCCAACTAGCGGGAGCACAGATACGCAGTATTTT
TRBV5-1	TRBJ1-6	TRBD1	NA	CASQIKGAGSPLHF	TGCGCCAGCCAAATTAAGGGGGCAGGTTCACCCCTCCACTTT
TRBV11-2	TRBJ1-4	NA	NA	CASSRGYQEEKLFF	TGTGCCAGCAGCCGAGGGTATCAGGAGGAAAAACTGTTTTTT
TRBV11-2	TRBJ1-1	TRBD1	NA	CASSLDVGTENTEAFF	TGTGCCAGCAGCTTAGACGTCGGGACAGAGAACACTGAAGCTTTCTTT
TRBV6-2/TRBV6-3	TRBJ2-7	NA	NA	CASSYSVDTPYEQYF	TGTGCCAGCAGTTATTCCGTGGACACTCCATACGAGCAGTACTTC
TRBV7-4	TRBJ2-3	NA	NA	CASSFINREGDTQYF	TGTGCCAGCAGCTTCATCAACAGGGAGGGCGATACGCAGTATTTT
TRBV30	TRBJ2-7	TRBD1	NA	CAWSGQTGGFYEQYF	TGTGCCTGGAGTGGCCAGACAGGGGGGTTCTACGAGCAGTACTTC
TRBV29-1	TRBJ2-7	TRBD1	NA	CSARGPYEQYF	TGCAGCGCCAGGGGGCCCTACGAGCAGTACTTC
TRBV6-5	TRBJ2-2	NA	NA	CASSYSSGNTGELFF	TGTGCCAGCAGTTACTCTAGCGGGAACACCGGGGAGCTGTTTTTT
TRBV27	TRBJ1-2	NA	NA	CASTKKGGDYGYTF	TGTGCCAGCACTAAAAAGGGGGGGGACTATGGCTACACCTTC
TRBV20-1	TRBJ1-2	TRBD1	NA	CSGPTGAGYTF	TGCAGTGGACCGACAGGGGCTGGCTACACCTTC
TRBV10-3	TRBJ1-6	NA	NA	CAISEGTPIRTDSPLHF	TGTGCCATCAGTGAAGGGACTCCGATAAGGACGGACTCACCCCTCCACTTT
TRBV4-2	TRBJ2-2	TRBD1	NA	CASSPTGGLGTGELFF	TGTGCCAGCAGCCCCACAGGGGGGCTAGGCACCGGGGAGCTGTTTTTT
TRBV7-3	TRBJ2-3	NA	NA	CASSATGGGHLFF	TGTGCCAGCAGCGCGACTGGCGGGGGACATCTCTTTTTT
TRBV9	TRBJ2-5	TRBD1	NA	CASSRMTGGAETQYF	TGTGCCAGCAGCCGCATGACAGGGGGCGCGGAGACCCAGTACTTC
TRBV9	TRBJ2-2	NA	NA	CASSVGTTALGTGELFF	TGTGCCAGCAGCGTAGGAACGACAGCCCTGGGGACCGGGGAGCTGTTTTTT
TRBV2	TRBJ2-7	NA	once	CASKRDEQYF	TGTGCCAGCAAGCGGGACGAGCAGTACTTC
TRBV5-6	TRBJ1-5	NA	NA	CASSLGGRFNQPQHF	TGTGCCAGCAGCTTAGGGGGACGGTTCAATCAGCCCCAGCATTTT
TRBV28	TRBJ2-1	TRBD2	NA	CASSLPIGGAYEQFF	TGTGCCAGCAGCCTCCCGATCGGGGGGGCGTATGAGCAGTTCTTC
TRBV27	TRBJ2-2	TRBD2	NA	CASTSAGANTGELFF	TGTGCCAGCACCTCAGCGGGGGCGAACACCGGGGAGCTGTTTTTT
TRBV11-2	TRBJ1-2	TRBD1	NA	CASSPGSGQANYGYTF	TGTGCCAGCAGCCCGGGGAGCGGACAGGCTAACTATGGCTACACCTTC
TRBV27	TRBJ2-5	NA	NA	CASSSLGGVGKTQYF	TGTGCCAGCAGTTCCCTCGGAGGAGTTGGAAAGACCCAGTACTTC
TRBV4-3	TRBJ1-5	NA	once	CASSQEQGQPQHF	TGCGCCAGCAGCCAGGAACAGGGACAGCCCCAGCATTTT
TRBV7-8	TRBJ1-6	TRBD1	NA	CASSAGTDLSSPLHF	TGTGCCAGCAGCGCTGGGACAGACCTAAGTTCACCCCTCCACTTT